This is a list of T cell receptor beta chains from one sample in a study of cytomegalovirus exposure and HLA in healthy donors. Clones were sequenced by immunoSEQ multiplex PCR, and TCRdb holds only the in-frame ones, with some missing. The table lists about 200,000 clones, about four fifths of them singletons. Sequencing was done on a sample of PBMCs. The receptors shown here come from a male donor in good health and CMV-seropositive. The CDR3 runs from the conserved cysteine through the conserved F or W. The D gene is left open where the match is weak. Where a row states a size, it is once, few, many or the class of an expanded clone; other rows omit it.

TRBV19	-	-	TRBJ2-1	TGTGCCAGTAGGGCCGGGTCCTTGGGGGGCAATGAGCAGTTCTTC	CASRAGSLGGNEQFF
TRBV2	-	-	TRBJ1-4	TGTGCCAGCAAGTTTACAGTAGGCGAAAAACTGTTTTTT	CASKFTVGEKLFF
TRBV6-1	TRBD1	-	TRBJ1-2	TGTGCCAGCAGAGGACAGGCCCCGCGGAACTATGGCTACACCTTC	CASRGQAPRNYGYTF
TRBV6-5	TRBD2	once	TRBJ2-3	TGTGCCAGCAGTTACCGGGGGGAGAGCACAGATACGCAGTATTTT	CASSYRGESTDTQYF
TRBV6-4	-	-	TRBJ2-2	TGTGCCAGCAGTGCCTCCGGGACGAACACCGGGGAGCTGTTTTTT	CASSASGTNTGELFF
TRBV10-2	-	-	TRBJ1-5	TGCGCCAGCAGTGCGGCGGAGAATCAGCCCCAGCATTTT	CASSAAENQPQHF
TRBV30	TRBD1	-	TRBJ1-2	TGTGCCTGGAGTGGCGGGACAGGGGGTAACTATGGCTACACCTTC	CAWSGGTGGNYGYTF
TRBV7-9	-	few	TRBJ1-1	TGTGCCAGCAGCTTATTCAATGAAGCTTTCTTT	CASSLFNEAFF
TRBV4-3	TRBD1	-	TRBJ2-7	TGCGCCAGCAGCCAAGGGACAGGGGGCTCCTACGAGCAGTACTTC	CASSQGTGGSYEQYF
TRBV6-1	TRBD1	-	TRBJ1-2	TGTGCCAGCAGCCACAACAGGGGATTCAATGGCTACACCTTC	CASSHNRGFNGYTF
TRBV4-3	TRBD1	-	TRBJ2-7	TGCGCCAGCAGCCAAGCAGAAAAGGGACAGGTCCTCTACGAGCAGTACTTC	CASSQAEKGQVLYEQYF
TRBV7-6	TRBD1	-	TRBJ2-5	TGTGCCAGCAGCCCAGGGACAGGGGGGGGTGTAGAGACCCAGTACTTC	CASSPGTGGGVETQYF
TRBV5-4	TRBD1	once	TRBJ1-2	TGTGCCAGCAGCTTTTCAGGGGGGCATGGCTACACCTTC	CASSFSGGHGYTF
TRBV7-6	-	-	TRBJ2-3	TGTGCCAGCAGCTTAGGAGGGAGTAGGACAGATACGCAGTATTTT	CASSLGGSRTDTQYF
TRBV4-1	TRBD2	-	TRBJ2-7	TGCGCCAGCAGCCTCCTGGGACTAGCGAGCGAGCAGTACTTC	CASSLLGLASEQYF
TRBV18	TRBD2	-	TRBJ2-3	TGTGCCAGCTCACGCCTTCGGGGGGGGGCCTCCCCAGATACGCAGTATTTT	CASSRLRGGASPDTQYF
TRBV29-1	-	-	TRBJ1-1	TGCAGCGTTTCCCCCCGGGTGGCTTTCTTT	CSVSPRVAFF
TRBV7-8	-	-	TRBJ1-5	TGTGCCAGCAGCCTAATATCAGGGGAACCTAGCAATCAGCCCCAGCATTTT	CASSLISGEPSNQPQHF
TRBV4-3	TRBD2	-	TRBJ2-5	TGCGCCAGCAGCCAAGATAGCGGGGGGGCACAGACCCAGTACTTC	CASSQDSGGAQTQYF
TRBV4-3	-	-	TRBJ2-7	TGCGCCAGCAGCCAAGCAGGGGTAGCGCGGGAGCAGTACTTC	CASSQAGVAREQYF
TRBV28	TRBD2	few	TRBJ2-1	TGTGCCAGCATAGGGACTAGTTTGAGTGAGCAGTTCTTC	CASIGTSLSEQFF
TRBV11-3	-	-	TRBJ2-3	TGTGCCAGCAGCTTAGTATCTAGCACAGATACGCAGTATTTT	CASSLVSSTDTQYF
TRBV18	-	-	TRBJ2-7	TGTGCCAGCTCGCAACAGCTCTACGAGCAGTACTTC	CASSQQLYEQYF
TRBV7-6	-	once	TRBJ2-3	TGTGCCAGCAGCTTAGTGGACTCCCGCACAGATACGCAGTATTTT	CASSLVDSRTDTQYF
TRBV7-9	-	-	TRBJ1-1	TGTGCCAGCAGCCCCGGACAGATCATGAACACTGAAGCTTTCTTT	CASSPGQIMNTEAFF
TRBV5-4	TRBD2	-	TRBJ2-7	TGTGCCAGCAGCTTAATAGCGGGGGGCCACGAGCAGTACTTC	CASSLIAGGHEQYF
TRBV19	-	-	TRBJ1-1	TGTGCCACCAGATTTGCTCGAGGCACTGAAGCTTTCTTT	CATRFARGTEAFF
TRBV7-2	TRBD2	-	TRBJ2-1	TGTGCCAGCAGCTTAAGTGGGACTAGCGATTTCAATGAGCAGTTCTTC	CASSLSGTSDFNEQFF
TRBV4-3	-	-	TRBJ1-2	TGCGCCAGCAGCCGCGGGGGGAACCTCCTCGGTGGCTACACCTTC	CASSRGGNLLGGYTF
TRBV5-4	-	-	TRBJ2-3	TGTGCCAGCAGCCCAATGACTAGCACAGATACGCAGTATTTT	CASSPMTSTDTQYF
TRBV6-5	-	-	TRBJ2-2	TGTGCCAGCAGTTACACTCAGAGACTGCGCGAAGGGGAGCTGTTTTTT	CASSYTQRLREGELFF
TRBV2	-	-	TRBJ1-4	TGTGCCAGCAGTGAAGTCGGGGGTCATAATGAAAAACTGTTTTTT	CASSEVGGHNEKLFF
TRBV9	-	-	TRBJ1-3	TGTGCCAGCAGCGTAGGAGGGAGCTCTGGAAACACCATATATTTT	CASSVGGSSGNTIYF
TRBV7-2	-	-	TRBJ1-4	TGTGCCAGCGGCCGTGGGAGGCAGAATGAAAAACTGTTTTTT	CASGRGRQNEKLFF
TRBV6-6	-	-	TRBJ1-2	TGTGCCAGCCCCCCCGGGGGGGGCGGCTACACCTTC	CASPPGGGGYTF
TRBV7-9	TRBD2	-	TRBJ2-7	TGTTCCAGCAGCGAGACCGGGACTAGCGGATCATTC	CSSSETGTSGSF
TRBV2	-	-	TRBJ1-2	TGTGCCAGCAGTGACAAACAGGCCGCCTATGGCTACACCTTC	CASSDKQAAYGYTF
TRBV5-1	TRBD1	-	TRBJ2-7	TGCGCCAGCAGCTCGACAGGGGGTGGAGGGGAGCAGTACTTC	CASSSTGGGGEQYF
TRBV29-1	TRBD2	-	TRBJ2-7	TGCAGCGTTGATACAACTCCGGCGGGAGGCTACGAGCAGTACTTC	CSVDTTPAGGYEQYF
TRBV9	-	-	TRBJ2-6	TGTGCCAGCAGCGGTCCTTCTGGGGCCAACGTCCTGACTTTC	CASSGPSGANVLTF
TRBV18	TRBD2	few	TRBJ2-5	TGTGCCAGCTCACCAATAGCGGGAGGCATCCTTTCGGAGACCCAGTACTTC	CASSPIAGGILSETQYF
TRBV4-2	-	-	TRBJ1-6	TGTGCCAGCAGGTCGACGGCGGAGGGCCCAAATTCACCCCTCCACTTT	CASRSTAEGPNSPLHF
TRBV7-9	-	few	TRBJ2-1	TGTTCCGAGCAACCCGGGAATGAGCAGTTCTTC	CSEQPGNEQFF
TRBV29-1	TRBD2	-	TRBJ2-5	TGCAGCGGACGGGAGGCGCGGGAGACCCAGTACTTC	CSGREARETQYF
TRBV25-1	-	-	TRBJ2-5	TGTGCCAGAACGGAGGGGACGGAGACCCAGTACTTC	CARTEGTETQYF
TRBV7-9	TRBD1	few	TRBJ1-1	TGTGCCAGCAGCCATGGACAGGGCTCTGAAGCTTTCTTT	CASSHGQGSEAFF
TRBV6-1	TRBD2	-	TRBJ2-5	TGTGCCAGCAATCGGGACTATCAAGAGACCCAGTACTTC	CASNRDYQETQYF
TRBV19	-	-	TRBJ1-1	TGTGCCAGTAGCAGGGATAATTTTTCCGAAGCTTTCTTT	CASSRDNFSEAFF
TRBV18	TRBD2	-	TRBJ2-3	TGTGCCAGCTCACCCCCCGGGACTAGCGGGGGGGCAGATACGCAGTATTTT	CASSPPGTSGGADTQYF
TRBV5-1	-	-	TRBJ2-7	TGCGCCAGCAGCACCTGGACAATCTCCTACGAGCAGTACTTC	CASSTWTISYEQYF
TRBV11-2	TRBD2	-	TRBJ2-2	TGTGCCAGCAGCTTTCTCGGCGGGAGTCGGACCGGGGAGCTGTTTTTT	CASSFLGGSRTGELFF
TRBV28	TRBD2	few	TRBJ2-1	TGTGCCAGCGAGAGCGGGAGTTGGAATGAGCAGTTCTTC	CASESGSWNEQFF
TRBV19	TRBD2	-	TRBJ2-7	TGTGCCAGTAGTATTCTAGCGGGAGGTCACGAGCAGTACTTC	CASSILAGGHEQYF